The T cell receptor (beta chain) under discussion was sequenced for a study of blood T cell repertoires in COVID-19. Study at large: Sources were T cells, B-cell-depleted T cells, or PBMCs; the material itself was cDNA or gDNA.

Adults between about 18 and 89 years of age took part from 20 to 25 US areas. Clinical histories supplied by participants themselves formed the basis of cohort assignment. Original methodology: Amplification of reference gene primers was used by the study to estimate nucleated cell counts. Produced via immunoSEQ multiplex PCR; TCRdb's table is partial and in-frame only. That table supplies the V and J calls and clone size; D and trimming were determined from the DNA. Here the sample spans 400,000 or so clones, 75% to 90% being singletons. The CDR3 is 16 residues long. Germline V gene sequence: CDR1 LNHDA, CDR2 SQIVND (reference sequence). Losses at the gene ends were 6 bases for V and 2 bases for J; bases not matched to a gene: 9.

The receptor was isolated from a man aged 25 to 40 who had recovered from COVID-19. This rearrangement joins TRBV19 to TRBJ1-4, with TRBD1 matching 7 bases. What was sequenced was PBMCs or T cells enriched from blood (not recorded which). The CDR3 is CASSPPRQGTNEKLFF. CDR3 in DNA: TGTGCCAGTAGCCCTCCACGACAGGGTACTAATGAAAAACTGTTTTTT.